Listed here is a single T cell receptor beta chain. Profiled with immunoSEQ multiplex PCR; TCRdb holds only in-frame clones, not every one. This sample contains 150,000 to 200,000 clones. The sample belongs to a study of control samples from healthy donors and cancer patients. The CDR3 sequence is 15 residues long. Germline assignment: CDR1 MNHEY and CDR2 SVGAGI. With V trimmed by 3 bases and J by 0 bases, 1 base remained unmatched. The TCR was taken from a woman aged 25 to 39 in good health. The sample was blood. This rearrangement joins TRBV6-5 to TRBJ2-3, with TRBD2 matching over 9 bases. Here the CDR3 reads CASSYLAGSTDTQYF. CDR3 in DNA: TGTGCCAGCAGTTATCTAGCGGGGAGCACAGATACGCAGTATTTT.